A single sample is the source of the 11 T cell receptor beta chains below, sequenced in a study of cytomegalovirus exposure and HLA in healthy donors. 13 Jbeta primers and 60 Vbeta primers were used for the PCR. Method: immunoSEQ multiplex PCR; TCRdb's copy keeps in-frame clones and lacks some. The sample contains about 200,000 clones, 70% to 80% of which appear only once. What was sequenced was PBMCs. The receptors here all came from a male donor in good health and CMV-seronegative.

This chain joins TRBV6-5 and TRBJ1-1, with D perhaps matching TRBD1 (6 bases). V was trimmed by 4 bases and J by 2 bases, leaving 11 bases between them. The V gene's germline CDR1 is MNHEY and CDR2 SVGAGI. The CDR3 runs to 14 residues. The CDR3 nucleotides are TGTGCCAGCAGTTTAGGACAGTTAAACACTGAAGCTTTCTTT. Its protein product is CASSLGQLNTEAFF.

This clone occurred once. This chain connects TRBV4-2 to TRBJ2-4; 14 bases map to TRBD2. The junction had 6 bases not matched to a gene; V was cut back by 4 bases and J by 7 bases. Per the germline V gene, CDR1 is LGHNA and CDR2 is YNFKEQ. There are 16 residues in the CDR3. CDR3 protein: CASSPLGTSGSNIQYF. CDR3 DNA sequence: TGTGCCAGCAGCCCCCTGGGGACTAGCGGGAGTAACATTCAGTACTTC.

This clone has just one count. The chain joins TRBV19 to TRBJ1-1; D not certain. V lost 6 bases, J lost 6 bases, and 17 bases lay in between. Per the germline V gene, CDR1 is LNHDA and CDR2 is SQIVND (reference sequence). The CDR3 spans 14 residues. CDR3 in amino acids: CASSAGARAPEAFF. In nucleotides, the CDR3 is TGTGCCAGTAGCGCCGGCGCGAGGGCCCCTGAAGCTTTCTTT. Full variable domain (outside the CDR3, taken from reference TRBV19 and TRBJ1-1): DGGITQSPKYLFRKEGQNVTLSCEQNLNHDAMYWYRQDPGQGLRLIYYSQIVNDFQKGDIAEGYSVSREKKESFPLTVTSAQKNPTAFYLCASSAGARAPEAFFGQGTRLTVV.

The chain combines TRBV29-1 with TRBJ2-7, with a tentative D call TRBD2 (6 bases). V was trimmed by 7 bases and J by 1 base, leaving 8 bases between them. Germline V CDR1 and CDR2: SQVTM, ANQGSEA. This CDR3 has 11 amino acids. The CDR3 DNA sequence: TGCAGCGGGGGGGAGTCCTACGAGCAGTACTTC. Translation: CSGGESYEQYF.

This chain uses TRBV28 with TRBJ1-2, with 7 bases aligning to TRBD1. The V and J ends lost 2 bases and 2 bases, in that order; junction bases with no gene match: 11. The length of the CDR3 is 17 residues. Germline V gives CDR1 MDHEN, CDR2 SYDVKM. The CDR3 loop is CASSLLNRDRLNYGYTF. CDR3 nucleotides: TGTGCCAGCAGTTTACTCAACCGGGACAGATTAAACTATGGCTACACCTTC.

The rearrangement uses TRBV7-8 and TRBJ1-1; D remains unclear. The CDR3 runs 14 residues. Trimming left V 4 bases short and J 0 bases short, with 9 bases between. Germline V gene lookup returns CDR1 SGHVS and CDR2 FQNEAQ. The CDR3 here is CASSSTEVNTEAFF. CDR3 nucleotide sequence: TGTGCCAGCAGCTCGACCGAGGTGAACACTGAAGCTTTCTTT.

The chain carries TRBV29-1 and TRBJ1-2; 10 nucleotides line up with TRBD1. CDR1 is SQVTM and CDR2 is ANQGSEA in the germline V gene. This CDR3 region has 14 residues. Trimming removed 5 bases from V and 6 bases from J; junction bases left unmatched: 9. The CDR3 is CSVTDPGTGDGYTF. The CDR3 region has the DNA TGCAGCGTTACCGACCCCGGGACAGGGGATGGCTACACCTTC.

The gene calls are TRBV29-1 and TRBJ2-6; TRBD1 matches at 7 bases. There are 17 residues in the CDR3. Germline-derived CDR1 and CDR2 are SQVTM and ANQGSEA. J lost 0 bases, V lost 6 bases, and 11 bases had no gene match. The CDR3 DNA reads TGCAGCGTGGTCGGGACAGTCAAGAGCTCTGGGGCCAACGTCCTGACTTTC. Protein: CSVVGTVKSSGANVLTF.

There are a few counts of this clone. Distinct nucleotide sequences in the sample also encode this CDR3. CDR3 DNA sequence: TGTGCCAGCAGGGACAGGGTTGAGGGTCAGCCCCAGCATTTT. This translates into CASRDRVEGQPQHF. The chain links TRBV6-1 to TRBJ1-5; 8 nucleotides align to TRBD1. The ends lost 6 bases at V and 6 bases at J; junction bases unmatched: 7. The CDR3 sequence is 14 residues long. CDR1 is MNHNS, CDR2 SASEGT, per germline.

The chain joins TRBV19 to TRBJ2-1; 7 bases match TRBD2. The germline V gene encodes CDR1 LNHDA and CDR2 SQIVND (reference sequence). Trimming took 0 bases from V and 3 from J; bases not matched to a gene: 5. This CDR3 is 16 amino acids long. CDR3 sequence (DNA): TGTGCCAGTAGTATAGATGGGAGGGGATACTACAATGAGCAGTTCTTC. Translating it yields CASSIDGRGYYNEQFF.

The V and J genes are TRBV2 and TRBJ2-1; 12 bases fit TRBD2. The CDR3 is 20 residues long. The germline CDR1 and CDR2 sequences are SNHLY and FYNNEI. Trimming removed 7 bases from V and 0 bases from J; junction bases left unmatched: 16. The CDR3 loop is CASIETPGTSGLSSYNEQFF. The CDR3 bases are TGTGCCAGCATTGAGACACCCGGGACTAGCGGGTTGAGCTCCTACAATGAGCAGTTCTTC. Based on the CDR3 plus reference TRBV2 and TRBJ2-1, the full variable domain is EPEVTQTPSHQVTQMGQEVILRCVPISNHLYFYWYRQILGQKVEFLVSFYNNEISEKSEIFDDQFSVERPDGSNFTLKIRSTKLEDSAMYFCASIETPGTSGLSSYNEQFFGPGTRLTVL.